The 10 T cell receptor beta chains presented below share a single source sample, sequenced in a study of blood T cell repertoires in COVID-19. Data came from immunoSEQ multiplex PCR; TCRdb stores just in-frame clones and leaves some out. The sample comprises some 150,000 clones, 87% of which are singletons, and 3.9% rests with the top ten. The source material was peripheral blood. Source of these receptors: an older woman who had recovered from COVID-19.

This sequence joins TRBV5-1 and TRBJ1-2; TRBD1 matches at 10 bases. The CDR3 is 13 amino acids. From germline, CDR1 is SGHRS and CDR2 YFSETQ. The V and J ends lost 2 bases and 8 bases, in that order; junction bases with no gene match: 3. In DNA, the CDR3 is TGCGCCAGCAGCTTAGGACAGGGGGTAGGCTACACCTTC. Residues: CASSLGQGVGYTF.

The CDR3 nucleotides are TGTGCCAGCAGCCCCGGACAGGGACAATATAATTCACCCCTCCACTTT. Translated: CASSPGQGQYNSPLHF. V usage is TRBV7-9 and J usage is TRBJ1-6; 8 nucleotides agree with TRBD1. Germline assignment: CDR1 SEHNR and CDR2 FQNEAQ (reference sequence). This CDR3 has 16 residues. J gave up 4 bases and V 5 bases, and 7 bases lay outside the gene matches.

The J gene is TRBJ2-3, the V gene TRBV5-1; maybe TRBD2 (5 bases). Trimming left V 4 bases short and J 2 bases short, with 14 bases between. This CDR3 region has 15 residues. Per germline, CDR1 SGHRS and CDR2 YFSETQ. The CDR3 protein is CASSTGNRDTDTQYF. In nucleotides, the CDR3 is TGCGCCAGCAGCACGGGGAACAGAGACACAGATACGCAGTATTTT.

V gene TRBV6-5 combines with J gene TRBJ1-2; D uncertain. Germline loops: CDR1 MNHEY, CDR2 SVGAGI. Trimming pared 7 bases from V and 4 bases from J, leaving 13 bases between. The CDR3 runs 13 residues. The CDR3 here is CASNPGMGYGYTF. The CDR3 DNA reads as TGTGCCAGCAACCCGGGGATGGGCTATGGCTACACCTTC.

V and J are TRBV7-2 and TRBJ2-5; 9 bases align to TRBD1. V gave up 2 bases and J gave up 5 bases; unmatched junction bases: 12. From germline, CDR1 is SGHTA and CDR2 FQGNSA. The CDR3 runs 17 residues. This chain's CDR3 is CASSLTPGDRDGETQYF. The CDR3 region has the DNA TGTGCCAGCAGCTTAACCCCGGGGGACAGGGATGGGGAGACCCAGTACTTC.

This clone has only one observation. The rearrangement joins TRBV6-5 to TRBJ1-2; a weak D match, TRBD1 (5 bases). Trimming left V 8 bases short and J 8 bases short, with 15 bases between. This CDR3 comprises 12 residues. CDR1 and CDR2 from the germline V gene are MNHEY and SVGAGI. In nucleotides, the CDR3 is TGTGCCAGCTCTAAAACCGGGGGAGGCTACACCTTC. It specifies CASSKTGGGYTF.

This clone occurred once. The chain is built from TRBV4-1 and TRBJ1-1; no firm D call. V was trimmed by 0 bases and J by 1 base, leaving 9 bases between them. The CDR3 is 15 amino acids. In germline, CDR1 is MGHRA, CDR2 YSYEKL. The CDR3 DNA sequence: TGCGCCAGCAGCCAAGATTGGGCAGGGAACACTGAAGCTTTCTTT. The encoded protein is CASSQDWAGNTEAFF.

The V call is TRBV28, the J call TRBJ1-2; weak D call: TRBD1 (6 bases). Trimming pared 3 bases from V and 3 bases from J, leaving 11 bases between. CDR3 length equals 14 residues. CDR1 MDHEN and CDR2 SYDVKM come from the germline V gene. The DNA of the CDR3 is TGTGCCAGCAGTTTTTACCCAGGGGACTATGGCTACACCTTC. This encodes CASSFYPGDYGYTF.

The count of this clone is one. The chain uses TRBV5-5 and TRBJ2-1; D perhaps matches TRBD1 (5 bases). The CDR3 sequence is 14 residues long. Germline V CDR1 and CDR2: SGHKS, YYEKEE (reference sequence). The V end lost 0 bases, the J end lost 6 bases, and 10 bases lay between the germline ends. The CDR3 reads CASSLVGLINEQFF. The CDR3 nucleotides are TGTGCCAGCAGCTTGGTGGGGCTAATCAATGAGCAGTTCTTC.

The chain joins TRBV5-1 to TRBJ2-1; D perhaps matches TRBD2 (5 bases). CDR3 size: 15 residues. The V gene's germline CDR1 is SGHRS and CDR2 YFSETQ. Trimming stripped 6 bases from V and 6 bases from J, with 19 bases between. CDR3 amino acids: CASTTMVASGNEQFF. The CDR3 region has the DNA TGCGCCAGCACCACCATGGTAGCGTCAGGCAATGAGCAGTTCTTC.